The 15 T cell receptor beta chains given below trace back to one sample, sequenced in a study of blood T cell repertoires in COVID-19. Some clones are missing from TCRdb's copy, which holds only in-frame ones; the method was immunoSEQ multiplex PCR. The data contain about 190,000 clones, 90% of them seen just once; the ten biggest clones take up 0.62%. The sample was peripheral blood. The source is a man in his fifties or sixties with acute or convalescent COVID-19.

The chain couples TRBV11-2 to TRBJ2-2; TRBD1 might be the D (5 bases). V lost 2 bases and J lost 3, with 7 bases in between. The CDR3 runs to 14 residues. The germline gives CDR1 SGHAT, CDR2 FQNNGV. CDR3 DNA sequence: TGTGCCAGCAGCTTACAGGGTTACACCGGGGAGCTGTTTTTT. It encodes CASSLQGYTGELFF. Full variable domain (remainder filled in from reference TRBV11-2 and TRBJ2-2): EAGVAQSPRYKIIEKRQSVAFWCNPISGHATLYWYQQILGQGPKLLIQFQNNGVVDDSQLPKDRFSAERLKGVDSTLKIQPAKLEDSAVYLCASSLQGYTGELFFGEGSRLTVL.

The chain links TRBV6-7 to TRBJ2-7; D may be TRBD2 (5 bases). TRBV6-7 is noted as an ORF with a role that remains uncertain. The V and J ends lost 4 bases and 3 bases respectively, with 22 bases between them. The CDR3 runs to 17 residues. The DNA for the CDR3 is TGTGCCAGCAGTTCCCCCGGGCGAGAGGGCTATGACTACGAGCAGTACTTC. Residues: CASSSPGREGYDYEQYF.

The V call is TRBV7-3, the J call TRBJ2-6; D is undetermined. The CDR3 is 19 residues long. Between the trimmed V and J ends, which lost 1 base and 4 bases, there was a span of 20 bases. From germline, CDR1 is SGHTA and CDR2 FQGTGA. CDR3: CASSLNRVILSSGANVLTF. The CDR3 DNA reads TGTGCCAGCAGCTTAAATCGGGTTATTCTTAGTTCCGGGGCCAACGTCCTGACTTTC.

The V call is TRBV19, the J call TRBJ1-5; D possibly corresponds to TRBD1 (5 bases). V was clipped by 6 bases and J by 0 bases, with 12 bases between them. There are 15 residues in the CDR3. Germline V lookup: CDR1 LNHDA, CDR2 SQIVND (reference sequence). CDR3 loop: CASRRGTDSNQPQHF. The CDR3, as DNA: TGTGCCAGTAGACGGGGGACCGATAGCAATCAGCCCCAGCATTTT. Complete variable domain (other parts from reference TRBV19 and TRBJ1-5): DGGITQSPKYLFRKEGQNVTLSCEQNLNHDAMYWYRQDPGQGLRLIYYSQIVNDFQKGDIAEGYSVSREKKESFPLTVTSAQKNPTAFYLCASRRGTDSNQPQHFGDGTRLSIL.

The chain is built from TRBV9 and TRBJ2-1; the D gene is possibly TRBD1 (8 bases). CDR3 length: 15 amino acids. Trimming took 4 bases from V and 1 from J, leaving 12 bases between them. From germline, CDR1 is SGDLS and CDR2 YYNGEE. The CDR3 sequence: CASSPQGGSYNEQFF. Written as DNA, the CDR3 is TGTGCCAGCAGCCCACAGGGGGGGTCCTACAATGAGCAGTTCTTC.

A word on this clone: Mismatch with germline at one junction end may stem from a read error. CDR3 residues: CARSRRLAGGPDTQYF. The CDR3 DNA follows: TGCGCCCGCAGCCGCCGACTAGCGGGAGGGCCAGATACGCAGTATTTT. V usage is TRBV4-1 and J usage is TRBJ2-3; the match to TRBD2 covers 14 bases. In germline, CDR1 is MGHRA, CDR2 YSYEKL. The CDR3 has 16 residues.

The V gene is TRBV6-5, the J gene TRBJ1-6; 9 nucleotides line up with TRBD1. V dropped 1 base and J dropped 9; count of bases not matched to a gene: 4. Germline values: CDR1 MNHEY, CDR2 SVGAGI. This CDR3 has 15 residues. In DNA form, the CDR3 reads TGTGCCAGCAGTTACTATGGGACAGGGAGTTCACCCCTCCACTTT. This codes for CASSYYGTGSSPLHF.

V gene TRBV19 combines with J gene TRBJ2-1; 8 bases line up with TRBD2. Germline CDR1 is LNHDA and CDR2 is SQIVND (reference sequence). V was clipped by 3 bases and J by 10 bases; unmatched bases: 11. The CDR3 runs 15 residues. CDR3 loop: CASSISRGGPGEQFF. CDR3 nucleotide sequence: TGTGCCAGTAGTATTTCGCGCGGGGGGCCCGGAGAGCAGTTCTTC.

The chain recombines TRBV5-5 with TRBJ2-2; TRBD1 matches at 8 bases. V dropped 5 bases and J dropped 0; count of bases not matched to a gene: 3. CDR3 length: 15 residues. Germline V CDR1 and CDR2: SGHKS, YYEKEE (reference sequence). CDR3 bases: TGTGCCAGCAGGTGGACAGGGTCGAACACCGGGGAGCTGTTTTTT. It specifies CASRWTGSNTGELFF.

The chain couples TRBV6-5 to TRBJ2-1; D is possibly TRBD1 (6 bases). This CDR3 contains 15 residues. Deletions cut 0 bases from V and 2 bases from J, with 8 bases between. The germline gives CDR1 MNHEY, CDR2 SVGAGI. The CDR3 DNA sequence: TGTGCCAGCAGTTACTCGCGACAGGCCTACAATGAGCAGTTCTTC. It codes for CASSYSRQAYNEQFF.

CDR3 DNA: TGTGCCAGCAGCCCATACAGAGCAACTAATGAAAAACTGTTTTTT. As protein: CASSPYRATNEKLFF. This rearrangement joins TRBV7-2 to TRBJ1-4; D is ambiguous. CDR3 length equals 15 residues. Germline CDR1 reads SGHTA; CDR2 reads FQGNSA. The V end was cut by 5 bases, the J end by 0 bases, with 10 bases between.

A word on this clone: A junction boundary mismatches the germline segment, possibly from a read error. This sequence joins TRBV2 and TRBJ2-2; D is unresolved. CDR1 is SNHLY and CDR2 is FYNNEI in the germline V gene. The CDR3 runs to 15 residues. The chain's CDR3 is CASRKNQAKTGELFF. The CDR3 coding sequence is TGTGCCAGCAGGAAGAACCAAGCGAAAACCGGGGAGCTGTTTTTT.

The CDR3 DNA reads as TGTGCCAGCAGTCCCGGGACTACCAATGAGCAGTTCTTC. It translates to CASSPGTTNEQFF. The chain joins TRBV2 to TRBJ2-1; 7 nucleotides align to TRBD2. The CDR3 runs 13 residues. With V trimmed by 5 bases and J by 6 bases, 4 bases remained unmatched. Germline V gives CDR1 SNHLY, CDR2 FYNNEI.

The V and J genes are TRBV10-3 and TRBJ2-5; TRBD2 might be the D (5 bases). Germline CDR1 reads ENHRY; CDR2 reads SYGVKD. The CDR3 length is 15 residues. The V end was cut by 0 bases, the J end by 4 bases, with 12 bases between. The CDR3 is CAISESAGGGETQYF. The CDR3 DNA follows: TGTGCCATCAGTGAGTCGGCGGGTGGTGGAGAGACCCAGTACTTC.

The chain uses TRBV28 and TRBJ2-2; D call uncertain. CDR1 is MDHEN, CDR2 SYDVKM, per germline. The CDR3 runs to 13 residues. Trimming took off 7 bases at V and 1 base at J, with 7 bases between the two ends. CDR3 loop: CASTPRNTGELFF. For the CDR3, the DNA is TGTGCCAGCACCCCCCGGAACACCGGGGAGCTGTTTTTT.